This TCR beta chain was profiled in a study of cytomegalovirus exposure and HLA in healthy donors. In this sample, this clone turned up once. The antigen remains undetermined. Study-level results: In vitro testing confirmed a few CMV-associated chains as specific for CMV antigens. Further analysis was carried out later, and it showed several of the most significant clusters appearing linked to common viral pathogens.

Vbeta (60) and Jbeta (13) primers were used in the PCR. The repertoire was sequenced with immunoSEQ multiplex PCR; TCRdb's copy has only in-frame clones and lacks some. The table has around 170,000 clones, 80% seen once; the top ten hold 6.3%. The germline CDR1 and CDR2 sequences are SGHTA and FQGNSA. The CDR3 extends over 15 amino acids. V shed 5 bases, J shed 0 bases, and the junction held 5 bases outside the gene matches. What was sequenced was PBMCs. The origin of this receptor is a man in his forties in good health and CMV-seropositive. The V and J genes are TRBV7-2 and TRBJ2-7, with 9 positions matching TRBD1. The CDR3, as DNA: TGTGCCAGCAGCCTACAGGGGGCGAGCTCCTACGAGCAGTACTTC. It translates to CASSLQGASSYEQYF.